The sample holds one count of the clone carrying this T cell receptor (beta chain). RNA extraction was followed by reverse transcription into cDNA, which acted as the sequencing template. Repertoires were generated with immunoSEQ multiplex PCR, while TCRdb's copy carries only in-frame clones and drops some. In the table there are roughly 180,000 clones, 45% to 75% of which are singletons. This sample was taken from a study of CD8+ T cells in alopecia areata. Documented treatment: oral pan-JAK inhibitor, 5-10 mg twice daily. The CDR3 is made up of 14 amino acids. The germline V and J ends were trimmed by 4 bases and 5 bases, with 15 bases remaining between them. Germline CDR1 is SGDLS and CDR2 is YYNGEE.

This clonotype was obtained from a human donor with alopecia areata. This specimen was CD4+ T cells sorted from blood, taken at week 4, from a patient treated with tofacitinib. The gene calls are TRBV9 and TRBJ1-2; D is uncertain. This chain's CDR3 is CASSSPGSYYGYTF. As DNA, the CDR3 is TGTGCCAGCAGCTCCCCCGGCAGTTATTATGGCTACACCTTC.